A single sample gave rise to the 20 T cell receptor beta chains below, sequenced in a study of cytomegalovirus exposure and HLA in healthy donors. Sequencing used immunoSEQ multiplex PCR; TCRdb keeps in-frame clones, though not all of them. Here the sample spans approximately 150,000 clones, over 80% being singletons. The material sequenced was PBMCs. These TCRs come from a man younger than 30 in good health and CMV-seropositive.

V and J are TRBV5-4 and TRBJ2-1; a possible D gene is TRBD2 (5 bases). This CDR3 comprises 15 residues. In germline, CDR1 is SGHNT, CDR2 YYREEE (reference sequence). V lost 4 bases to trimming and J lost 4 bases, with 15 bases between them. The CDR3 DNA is TGTGCCAGCAGCCCGGGTGGTAGCGAGTACAATGAGCAGTTCTTC. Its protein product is CASSPGGSEYNEQFF. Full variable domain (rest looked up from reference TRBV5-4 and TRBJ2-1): ETGVTQSPTHLIKTRGQQVTLRCSSQSGHNTVSWYQQALGQGPQFIFQYYREEENGRGNFPPRFSGLQFPNYSSELNVNALELDDSALYLCASSPGGSEYNEQFFGPGTRLTVL.

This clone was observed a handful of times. Here the CDR3 reads CASTRTSGTNEQFF. Here the CDR3 DNA reads TGTGCCAGCACCCGGACTAGCGGGACTAATGAGCAGTTCTTC. This chain connects TRBV2 to TRBJ2-1, with 12 bases lining up with TRBD2. Unmatched junction bases numbered 5, after V lost 7 bases and J lost 7 bases. The V gene's germline CDR1 is SNHLY and CDR2 FYNNEI. This CDR3 is built from 14 residues.

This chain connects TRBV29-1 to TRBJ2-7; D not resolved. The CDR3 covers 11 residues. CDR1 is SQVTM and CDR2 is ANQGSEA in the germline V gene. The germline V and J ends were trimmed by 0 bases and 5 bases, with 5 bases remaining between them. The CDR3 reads CSVEDHHEQYF. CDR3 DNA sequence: TGCAGCGTTGAAGATCATCACGAGCAGTACTTC.

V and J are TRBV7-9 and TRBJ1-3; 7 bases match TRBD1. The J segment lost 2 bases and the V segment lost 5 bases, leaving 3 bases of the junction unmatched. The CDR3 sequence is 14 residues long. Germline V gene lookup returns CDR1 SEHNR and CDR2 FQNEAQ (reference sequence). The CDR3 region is CASSVRGTGNTIYF. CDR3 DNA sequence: TGTGCCAGCAGCGTCAGGGGGACTGGAAACACCATATATTTT.

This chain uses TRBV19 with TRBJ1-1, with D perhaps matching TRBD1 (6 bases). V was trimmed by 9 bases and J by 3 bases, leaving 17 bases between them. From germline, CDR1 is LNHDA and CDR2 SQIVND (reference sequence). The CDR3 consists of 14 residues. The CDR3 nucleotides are TGTGCCAGCCACTTAGCCGCAGGGGACACTGAAGCTTTCTTT. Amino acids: CASHLAAGDTEAFF.

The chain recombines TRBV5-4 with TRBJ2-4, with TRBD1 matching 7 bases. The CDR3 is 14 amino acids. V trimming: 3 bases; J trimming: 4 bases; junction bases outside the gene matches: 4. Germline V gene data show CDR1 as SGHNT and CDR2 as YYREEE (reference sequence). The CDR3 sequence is CASSSGTEKNIQYF. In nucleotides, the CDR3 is TGTGCCAGCAGCTCCGGGACAGAGAAAAACATTCAGTACTTC.

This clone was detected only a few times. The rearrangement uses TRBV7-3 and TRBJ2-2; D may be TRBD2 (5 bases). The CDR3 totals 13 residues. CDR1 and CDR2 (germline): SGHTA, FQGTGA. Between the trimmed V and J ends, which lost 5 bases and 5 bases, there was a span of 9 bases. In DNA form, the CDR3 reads TGTGCCAGCAGCCCTACTAGAACCGGGGAGCTGTTTTTT. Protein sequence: CASSPTRTGELFF.

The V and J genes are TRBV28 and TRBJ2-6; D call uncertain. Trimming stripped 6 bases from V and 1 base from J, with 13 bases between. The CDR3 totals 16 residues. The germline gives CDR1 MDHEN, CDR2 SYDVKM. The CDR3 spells CASRNQRLSGANVLTF. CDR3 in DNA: TGTGCCAGCAGAAACCAGCGATTATCTGGGGCCAACGTCCTGACTTTC.

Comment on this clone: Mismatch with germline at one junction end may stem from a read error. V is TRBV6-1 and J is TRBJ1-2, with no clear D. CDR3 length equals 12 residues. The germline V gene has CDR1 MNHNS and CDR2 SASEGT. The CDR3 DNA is TGTGCCAGCAGTGATGGCTTCCTGGACTTCTCCTTC. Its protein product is CASSDGFLDFSF.

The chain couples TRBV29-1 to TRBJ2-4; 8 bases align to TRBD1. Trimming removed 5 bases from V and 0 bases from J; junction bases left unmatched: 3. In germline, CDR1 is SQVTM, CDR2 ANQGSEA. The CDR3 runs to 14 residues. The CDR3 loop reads CSVLQGVAKNIQYF. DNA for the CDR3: TGCAGCGTTCTACAGGGGGTAGCCAAAAACATTCAGTACTTC.

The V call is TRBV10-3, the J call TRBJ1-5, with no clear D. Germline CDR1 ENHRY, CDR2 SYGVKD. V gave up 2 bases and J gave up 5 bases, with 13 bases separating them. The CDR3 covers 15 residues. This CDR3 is CAISERGWGYQPQHF. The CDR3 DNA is TGTGCCATCAGTGAGAGAGGGTGGGGTTATCAGCCCCAGCATTTT.

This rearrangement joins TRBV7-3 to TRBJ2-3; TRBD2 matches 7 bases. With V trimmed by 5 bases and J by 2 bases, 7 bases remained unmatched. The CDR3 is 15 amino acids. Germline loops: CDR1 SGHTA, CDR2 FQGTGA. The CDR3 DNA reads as TGTGCCAGCAGCCCCGGACTAGTCCACACAGATACGCAGTATTTT. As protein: CASSPGLVHTDTQYF. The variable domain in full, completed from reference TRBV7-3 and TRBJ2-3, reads GAGVSQTPSNKVTEKGKYVELRCDPISGHTALYWYRQSLGQGPEFLIYFQGTGAADDSGLPNDRFFAVRPEGSVSTLKIQRTERGDSAVYLCASSPGLVHTDTQYFGPGTRLTVL.

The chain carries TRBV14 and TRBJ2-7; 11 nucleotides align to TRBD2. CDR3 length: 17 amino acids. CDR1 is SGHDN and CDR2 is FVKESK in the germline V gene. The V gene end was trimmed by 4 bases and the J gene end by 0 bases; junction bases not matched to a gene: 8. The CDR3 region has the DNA TGTGCCAGCAGCCGGTTCGGACTAGCGGGTAACTCCTACGAGCAGTACTTC. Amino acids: CASSRFGLAGNSYEQYF.

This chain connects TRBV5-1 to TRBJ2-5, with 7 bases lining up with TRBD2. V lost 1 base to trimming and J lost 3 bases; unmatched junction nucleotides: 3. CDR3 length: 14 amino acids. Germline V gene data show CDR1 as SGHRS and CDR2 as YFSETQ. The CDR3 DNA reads TGCGCCAGCAGCTTGCTGCTAGCGGAAGAGACCCAGTACTTC. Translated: CASSLLLAEETQYF. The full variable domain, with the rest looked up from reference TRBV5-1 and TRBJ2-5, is KAGVTQTPRYLIKTRGQQVTLSCSPISGHRSVSWYQQTPGQGLQFLFEYFSETQRNKGNFPGRFSGRQFSNSRSEMNVSTLELGDSALYLCASSLLLAEETQYFGPGTRLLVL.

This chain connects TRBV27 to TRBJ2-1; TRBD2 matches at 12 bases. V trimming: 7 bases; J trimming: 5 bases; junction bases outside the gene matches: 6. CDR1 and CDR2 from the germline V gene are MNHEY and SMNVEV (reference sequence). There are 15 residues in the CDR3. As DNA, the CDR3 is TGTGCCAGCACCAGGGGACTAGCGGGCAACAATGAGCAGTTCTTC. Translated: CASTRGLAGNNEQFF.

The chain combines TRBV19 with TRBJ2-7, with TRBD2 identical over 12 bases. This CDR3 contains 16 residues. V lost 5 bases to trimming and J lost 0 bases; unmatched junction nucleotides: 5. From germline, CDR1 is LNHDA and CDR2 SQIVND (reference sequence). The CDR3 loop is CASSPSGRASSYEQYF. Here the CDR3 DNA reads TGTGCCAGTAGTCCTAGCGGGAGGGCGAGCTCCTACGAGCAGTACTTC.

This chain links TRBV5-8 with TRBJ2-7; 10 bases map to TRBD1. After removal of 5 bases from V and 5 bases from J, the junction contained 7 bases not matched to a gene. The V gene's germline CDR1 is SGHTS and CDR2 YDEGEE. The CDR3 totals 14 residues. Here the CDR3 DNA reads TGTGCCAGCAGACCGACCGGGACAGGGGACGAGCAGTACTTC. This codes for CASRPTGTGDEQYF.

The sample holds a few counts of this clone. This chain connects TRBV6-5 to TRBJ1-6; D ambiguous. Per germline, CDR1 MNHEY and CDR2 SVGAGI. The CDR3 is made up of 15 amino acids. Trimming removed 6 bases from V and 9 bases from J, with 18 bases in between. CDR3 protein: CASRLNRGGGSPLHF. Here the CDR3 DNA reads TGTGCCAGCAGATTAAACCGGGGTGGAGGTTCACCCCTCCACTTT.

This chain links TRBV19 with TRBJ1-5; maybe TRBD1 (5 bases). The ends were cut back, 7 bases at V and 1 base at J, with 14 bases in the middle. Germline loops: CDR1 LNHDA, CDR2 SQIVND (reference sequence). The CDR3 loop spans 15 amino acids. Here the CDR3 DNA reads TGTGCCAGTAAGTATGACAGTAGAAGCAATCAGCCCCAGCATTTT. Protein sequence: CASKYDSRSNQPQHF. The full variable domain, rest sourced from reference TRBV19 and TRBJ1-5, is DGGITQSPKYLFRKEGQNVTLSCEQNLNHDAMYWYRQDPGQGLRLIYYSQIVNDFQKGDIAEGYSVSREKKESFPLTVTSAQKNPTAFYLCASKYDSRSNQPQHFGDGTRLSIL.

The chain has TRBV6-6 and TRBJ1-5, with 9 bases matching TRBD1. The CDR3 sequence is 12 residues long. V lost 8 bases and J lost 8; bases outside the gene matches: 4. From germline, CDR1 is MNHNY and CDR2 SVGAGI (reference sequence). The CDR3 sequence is CASDRGRKPQHF. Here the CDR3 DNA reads TGTGCCAGCGACAGGGGGAGGAAGCCCCAGCATTTT.